Sequencing of this T cell receptor (beta chain) was carried out in a study of shared clonotypes between healthy human individuals. Sequencing used immunoSEQ multiplex PCR; TCRdb keeps in-frame clones, though not all of them. The sample has roughly 2.5 million clones, around 90% seen once. With respect to this clone: Its target is unknown. The sample contains more than one DNA sequence encoding this CDR3.

General study points: What rarefaction showed was incomplete sorted-subset sequencing despite large depth.

Sequenced sample: naive CD4+ T cells sorted from blood. Stated subset: CD45RA+ positively selected. The sequence came from a man aged 18 to 30 in good health.

The CDR3 nucleotides are TGCGCCAGCAGCTCGGGGTTCATGAACACTGAAGCTTTCTTT. This codes for CASSSGFMNTEAFF. The chain carries TRBV5-1 and TRBJ1-1; D is undetermined. CDR1 is SGHRS and CDR2 is YFSETQ in the germline V gene. This CDR3 is built from 14 residues. Deletions cut 3 bases from V and 0 bases from J, with 9 bases between. The complete variable domain, with remaining parts taken from reference TRBV5-1 and TRBJ1-1, reads KAGVTQTPRYLIKTRGQQVTLSCSPISGHRSVSWYQQTPGQGLQFLFEYFSETQRNKGNFPGRFSGRQFSNSRSEMNVSTLELGDSALYLCASSSGFMNTEAFFGQGTRLTVV.